This record concerns one T cell receptor beta chain sequence. With 4 bases clipped from V and 0 bases from J, the junction kept 4 bases outside the gene matches. There are 16 residues in the CDR3. CDR1 and CDR2 (germline): LGHDT, YNNKEL (reference sequence). These data come from a study of blood T cell repertoires in COVID-19. Assay: immunoSEQ multiplex PCR; the TCRdb copy retains only in-frame clones and omits some. The profile covers 90,000 to 100,000 clones, with 82% appearing a single time and roughly a tenth taken by the ten largest. The sequence came from a man between 65 and 85 years old with acute or convalescent COVID-19. The sequenced sample consisted of peripheral blood. The chain has TRBV3-1 (or the pseudogene TRBV3-2) and TRBJ2-1; 9 nucleotides line up with TRBD2. CDR3 sequence: CASSPSSGISYNEQFF. CDR3 DNA: TGTGCCAGCAGCCCCTCTAGCGGGATCTCCTACAATGAGCAGTTCTTC.